The entry that follows covers one T cell receptor beta chain sequence. Sequencing was performed with immunoSEQ multiplex PCR; in TCRdb, only in-frame clones are kept and a portion is missing. The profile covers about 80,000 clones, with 84% appearing a single time and around a quarter taken by the ten largest. V gave up 5 bases and J gave up 0 bases, with 7 bases separating them. This CDR3 is 13 amino acids long. The germline V gene has CDR1 SEHNR and CDR2 FQNEAQ (reference sequence). This record comes from a study of OX40 agonist ivuxolimab in advanced cancers. The specimen comprised CD4+ or CD8+ T cells sorted from blood, sampled in a trial of the OX40 agonist ivuxolimab. The receptor comes from an adult with an advanced solid tumor such as melanoma, head and neck, liver or kidney cancer. This rearrangement joins TRBV7-9 to TRBJ1-2; the D is unclear. CDR3 DNA: TGTGCCAGCAGCCATACAGCTAACTATGGCTACACCTTC. Its protein product is CASSHTANYGYTF.